This TCR beta chain was observed in a study of CD8 T cells in ankylosing spondylitis. Study-level findings and limits: Roughly eight highly homologous variants made up a TCR beta motif that seemed to typify ankylosing spondylitis blood.

TCRdb redid the calling of the 5' RACE reads with MiXCR, one entry per CDR3 protein. The table includes 400,000 to 450,000 distinct CDR3 sequences, about a sixth detected once. CDR1 and CDR2 from the germline V gene are MNHEY and SVGAGI. The CDR3 contains 15 residues. Trimming removed 2 bases from V and 4 bases from J, with 14 bases in between. Many counts were recorded for this clonotype. Its specificity is not known. The chain is built from TRBV6-5 and TRBJ1-2; TRBD1 is a possible D gene (5 bases). The sample consisted of blood, either unsorted or a sorted T cell fraction (not recorded which). This TCR came from a male donor with ankylosing spondylitis. The DNA of the CDR3 is TGTGCCAGCAGTTACGATGGGCAGGGTCTCTATGGCTACACCTTC. Translated: CASSYDGQGLYGYTF.